Below are 19 T cell receptor beta chains sequenced from a single sample in a study of shared clonotypes between healthy human individuals. Assay used: immunoSEQ multiplex PCR; TCRdb lists only in-frame clones, some missing. Here the sample spans around 2.5 million clones, approximately 93% being singletons. Sequencing used naive CD4+ T cells from PBMCs. The subset is: CD45RA+ positively selected. These receptors were taken from a man aged 18-30 years in good health. Some clones in this sample may be carry-over from other donors' samples.

The chain links TRBV5-4 to TRBJ2-3; TRBD2 aligns across 8 bases. Per the germline V gene, CDR1 is SGHNT and CDR2 is YYREEE (reference sequence). The CDR3 has 16 amino acids. Losses at the gene ends were 0 bases for V and 6 bases for J; bases not matched to a gene: 9. The CDR3 DNA sequence: TGTGCCAGCAGCTTGGTCGGACTAGCCTTTCGGGATACGCAGTATTTT. Protein sequence: CASSLVGLAFRDTQYF.

This chain connects TRBV7-3 to TRBJ2-3; weak D call: TRBD1 (6 bases). The CDR3 is made up of 14 amino acids. With 6 bases removed from V and 2 bases from J, the gap between germline ends came to 12 bases. Germline V gives CDR1 SGHTA, CDR2 FQGTGA. The CDR3 sequence: CASSSRTDTDTQYF. DNA of the CDR3: TGTGCCAGCAGTTCCCGGACAGACACAGATACGCAGTATTTT.

CDR3 in DNA: TGTGCCTGGCGGAGACGGGGGCTCCAAGAGACCCAGTACTTC. Translation gives CAWRRRGLQETQYF. The rearrangement links TRBV30 to TRBJ2-5; either TRBD1 or TRBD2 may supply D (6 bases each). Looked up from germline, CDR1 is GTSNPN and CDR2 is SVGIG (reference sequence). Trimming took 5 bases from V and 1 from J, leaving 14 bases between them. This CDR3 contains 14 residues.

The chain is built from TRBV29-1 and TRBJ2-7; 7 bases align to TRBD1. The CDR3 is made up of 12 amino acids. Germline V lookup: CDR1 SQVTM, CDR2 ANQGSEA. Trimming took 7 bases from V and 6 from J; bases not matched to a gene: 9. CDR3 DNA: TGCAGCGCCTGTACAGGGGTGGGCGAGCAGTACTTC. This sequence encodes CSACTGVGEQYF.

This rearrangement joins TRBV15 to TRBJ1-3; 9 nucleotides match TRBD1. V was pared by 8 bases and J by 8 bases, with 4 bases of the junction left unmatched. The CDR3 totals 12 residues. Germline V lookup: CDR1 LNHNV, CDR2 YYDKDF (reference sequence). CDR3 sequence (DNA): TGTGCCACCCAAGACAGGGGGGACACCATATATTTT. This encodes CATQDRGDTIYF.

This clone showed up just once. This chain joins TRBV9 and TRBJ2-1, with 11 bases that match TRBD1. The CDR3 totals 16 residues. Germline trimming cut 4 bases from V and 7 bases from J; bases unmatched to any gene: 10. Looked up from germline, CDR1 is SGDLS and CDR2 is YYNGEE. The CDR3 is CASSPPGQGAFNEQFF. For the CDR3, the DNA is TGTGCCAGCAGCCCCCCAGGACAGGGGGCGTTTAATGAGCAGTTCTTC.

The J gene is TRBJ2-3, the V gene TRBV9; 11 bases match TRBD2. Germline CDR1 and CDR2: SGDLS and YYNGEE. This CDR3 is 17 amino acids long. V lost 6 bases to trimming and J lost 4 bases; unmatched junction nucleotides: 13. In nucleotides, the CDR3 is TGTGCCAGCACCCGATGGGCTAGCGGGAGGTACGCAGATACGCAGTATTTT. Translation: CASTRWASGRYADTQYF.

The rearrangement joins TRBV9 to TRBJ2-1; D is undetermined. Trimming removed 3 bases from V and 4 bases from J, with 8 bases in between. Germline V gene data show CDR1 as SGDLS and CDR2 as YYNGEE. The CDR3 is 13 amino acids. The CDR3, as DNA: TGTGCCAGCAGCGCCAGAGGATACAATGAGCAGTTCTTC. Protein sequence: CASSARGYNEQFF. The whole variable domain, filled in from reference TRBV9 and TRBJ2-1, reads DSGVTQTPKHLITATGQRVTLRCSPRSGDLSVYWYQQSLDQGLQFLIQYYNGEERAKGNILERFSAQQFPDLHSELNLSSLELGDSALYFCASSARGYNEQFFGPGTRLTVL.

Here the CDR3 reads CASSVQSGETYEQYF. The CDR3 DNA reads as TGTGCCAGCAGTGTACAGAGCGGGGAAACCTACGAGCAGTACTTC. The chain combines TRBV6-4 with TRBJ2-7, with TRBD2 matching 7 bases. V shed 4 bases, J shed 2 bases, and the junction held 8 bases outside the gene matches. The CDR3 spans 15 residues. The germline V gene has CDR1 MRHNA and CDR2 SNTAGT.

The V and J genes are TRBV6-5 and TRBJ2-7, with D possibly matching TRBD2 (6 bases). This CDR3 has 14 residues. The ends were cut back, 6 bases at V and 0 bases at J, with 12 bases in the middle. Germline values: CDR1 MNHEY, CDR2 SVGAGI. The CDR3 spells CASRERASSYEQYF. Written as DNA, the CDR3 is TGTGCCAGCAGGGAGCGGGCGAGCTCCTACGAGCAGTACTTC.

CDR3 bases: TGTGCCAGTAGTTTAACTAGCGGGAGCACAGATACGCAGTATTTT. It translates to CASSLTSGSTDTQYF. This chain links TRBV19 with TRBJ2-3; TRBD2 matches at 9 bases. This CDR3 region has 15 residues. J was trimmed by 0 bases and V by 5 bases; bases with no gene match: 3. CDR1 and CDR2 (germline): LNHDA, SQIVND (reference sequence).

CDR3 DNA: TGTGCCAGCAGCTTAGTAGGGACTGGTGGCACCATATATTTT. Protein sequence: CASSLVGTGGTIYF. The chain carries TRBV11-2 and TRBJ1-3, with TRBD1 as a possible D gene (5 bases). This CDR3 comprises 14 residues. Trimming removed 1 base at V and 9 bases at J, with 13 bases between. From germline, CDR1 is SGHAT and CDR2 FQNNGV.

The chain links TRBV28 to TRBJ1-1; TRBD1 might be the D (5 bases). The V gene lost 3 bases and the J gene lost 4 bases, with 12 bases spanning the gap. Germline V gene lookup returns CDR1 MDHEN and CDR2 SYDVKM. The CDR3 loop spans 14 amino acids. Here the CDR3 DNA reads TGTGCCAGCAGTTTGGGGGGTGTTCGCACTGAAGCTTTCTTT. Its protein product is CASSLGGVRTEAFF.

Notes on this clone: Within the sample, other DNA sequences also encode this same CDR3. This sequence joins TRBV7-2 and TRBJ2-6, with unresolved D. The V and J ends lost 4 bases and 0 bases respectively, with 4 bases between them. Germline V lookup: CDR1 SGHTA, CDR2 FQGNSA. The CDR3 contains 14 residues. This CDR3 is CASSSSSGANVLTF. The CDR3 DNA reads TGTGCCAGCAGCTCTTCCTCTGGGGCCAACGTCCTGACTTTC.

The chain has TRBV4-1 and TRBJ2-7, with 9 bases matching TRBD2. The CDR3 covers 19 residues. Germline CDR1 reads MGHRA; CDR2 reads YSYEKL. V was clipped by 1 base and J by 2 bases; unmatched bases: 15. CDR3 DNA sequence: TGCGCCAGCAGCCAAGTGGCTAGCGGGATCCTGGAGGGGGCCTACGAGCAGTACTTC. Amino acid sequence: CASSQVASGILEGAYEQYF.

This chain uses TRBV9 with TRBJ2-2; a possible D gene is TRBD2 (5 bases). The CDR3 length is 14 residues. Germline V lookup: CDR1 SGDLS, CDR2 YYNGEE. Trimming took 7 bases from V and 4 from J, leaving 14 bases between them. CDR3 in DNA: TGTGCCAGCCGGGGAGAACCATTCACCGGGGAGCTGTTTTTT. Translated: CASRGEPFTGELFF.

This chain uses TRBV6-5 with TRBJ1-2, with D unclear. The V gene lost 6 bases and the J gene lost 1 base, with 15 bases spanning the gap. The length of the CDR3 is 15 residues. Per germline, CDR1 MNHEY and CDR2 SVGAGI. The CDR3 nucleotides read TGTGCCAGCAGACGGATCCAAGGGTTTAACTATGGCTACACCTTC. Encoded protein: CASRRIQGFNYGYTF.

J is TRBJ2-7 and V is TRBV19; 8 bases agree with TRBD1. The length of the CDR3 is 16 residues. The V gene end was trimmed by 3 bases and the J gene end by 4 bases; junction bases not matched to a gene: 11. Per the germline V gene, CDR1 is LNHDA and CDR2 is SQIVND (reference sequence). The CDR3 spells CASSIRVQGARYEQYF. CDR3 bases: TGTGCCAGTAGTATCCGGGTTCAGGGGGCGCGTTACGAGCAGTACTTC. The full variable domain, rest sourced from reference TRBV19 and TRBJ2-7, is DGGITQSPKYLFRKEGQNVTLSCEQNLNHDAMYWYRQDPGQGLRLIYYSQIVNDFQKGDIAEGYSVSREKKESFPLTVTSAQKNPTAFYLCASSIRVQGARYEQYFGPGTRLTVT.

The chain links TRBV7-9 to TRBJ2-5; 10 nucleotides agree with TRBD2. This CDR3 contains 14 residues. CDR1 is SEHNR, CDR2 FQNEAQ, per germline (reference sequence). V lost 5 bases, J lost 3 bases, and 3 bases stayed unmatched. The CDR3 sequence: CASSASGREETQYF. The CDR3 DNA follows: TGTGCCAGCAGCGCCAGCGGGAGGGAAGAGACCCAGTACTTC.